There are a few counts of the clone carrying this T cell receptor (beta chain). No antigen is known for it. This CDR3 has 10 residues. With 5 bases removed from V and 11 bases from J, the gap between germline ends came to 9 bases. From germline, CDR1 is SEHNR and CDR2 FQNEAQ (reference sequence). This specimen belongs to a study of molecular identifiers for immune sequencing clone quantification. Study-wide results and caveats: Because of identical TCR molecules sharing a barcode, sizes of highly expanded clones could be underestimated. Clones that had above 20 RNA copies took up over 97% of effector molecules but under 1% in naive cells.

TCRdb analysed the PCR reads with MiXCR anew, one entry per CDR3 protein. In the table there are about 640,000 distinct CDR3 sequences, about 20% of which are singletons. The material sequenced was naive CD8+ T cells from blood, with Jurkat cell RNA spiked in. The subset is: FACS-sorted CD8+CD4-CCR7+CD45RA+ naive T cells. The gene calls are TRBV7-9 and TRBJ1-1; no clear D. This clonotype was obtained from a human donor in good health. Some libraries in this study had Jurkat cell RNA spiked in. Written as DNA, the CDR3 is TGTGCCAGCAGCCACCGTGAGGCTTTCTTT. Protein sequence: CASSHREAFF.